The sequence of this T cell receptor beta chain was determined in a study of blood T cell repertoires in COVID-19. The wider study: In each case, the material was cDNA or gDNA derived from T cells, B-cell-depleted T cells, or PBMCs.

In the original workflow: Amplifying reference gene primers gave estimates of nucleated cell counts. Some clones are missing from TCRdb's copy, which holds only in-frame ones; the method was immunoSEQ multiplex PCR. V and J calls and clone size are copied from that table; D and trimming were computed from the DNA. Of 150,000 or so clones listed, about 86% are singletons. With V trimmed by 5 bases and J by 7 bases, 14 bases remained unmatched. CDR1 and CDR2 (germline): MNHEY, SMNVEV (reference sequence). CDR3 length: 16 residues. This rearrangement joins TRBV27 to TRBJ1-2; 9 positions agree with TRBD1. This clonotype originated in a woman aged 70-85 years with acute or convalescent COVID-19. The sample taken for sequencing was peripheral blood. The CDR3 DNA is TGTGCCAGCAGTCTCCAACAGGGGGCGGCCACTGGTGGCTACACCTTC. Its translation: CASSLQQGAATGGYTF.